Described below is a single T cell receptor beta chain sequence and its context. Antigen: not known. At deep level, the assay was performed. Unsorted PBMC contributed approximately 0.3 ug DNA, tens of thousands of T cell genomes, to each replicate PCR. Measured with immunoSEQ multiplex PCR; TCRdb has only the in-frame clones, and not every one. This sample has hundreds of thousands of clones, with around 77% found just once. There are 14 residues in the CDR3. V trimming: 5 bases; J trimming: 4 bases; junction bases outside the gene matches: 5. Germline CDR1 SGHTA, CDR2 FQGTGA. These data belong to a study of shared clonotypes between healthy human individuals. Notes on the study in general: Sharing of clonotypes among donors was expected to vary with sequencing depth.

The source material was PBMCs. J is TRBJ1-3 and V is TRBV7-3; 7 bases fit TRBD1. The receptor's source is a woman in her forties in good health. Some clones in this sample may be carry-over from other donors' samples. CDR3 loop: CASSKDRSGNTIYF. The CDR3 nucleotides read TGTGCCAGCAGCAAGGACAGGTCCGGAAACACCATATATTTT.